This T cell receptor beta chain was observed in a study of blood T cell repertoires in COVID-19. Study context: T cells, B-cell-depleted T cells, or PBMCs supplied cDNA or gDNA.

The germline V gene has CDR1 SGHKS and CDR2 YYEKEE (reference sequence). V gave up 0 bases and J gave up 8 bases; unmatched junction bases: 13. The CDR3 extends over 16 amino acids. Original processing notes: Amplification with reference gene primers provided the estimates of nucleated cell counts. Sequencing was performed with immunoSEQ multiplex PCR; in TCRdb, only in-frame clones are kept and a portion is missing. V and J calls and clone size are given by that table; D and trimming were obtained from the DNA. The table lists under 450,000 clones, more than 65% of them singletons. The sequenced material came from peripheral blood. This TCR was sampled from a human donor with acute or convalescent COVID-19. The donor label of this sample is uncertain. The chain couples TRBV5-5 to TRBJ1-1; 7 bases line up with TRBD1. The CDR3 protein is CASSLGHATAGGEAFF. As DNA, the CDR3 is TGTGCCAGCAGCTTGGGGCATGCGACAGCAGGGGGGGAAGCTTTCTTT. Full variable domain (outside the CDR3, taken from reference TRBV5-5 and TRBJ1-1): DAGVTQSPTHLIKTRGQQVTLRCSPISGHKSVSWYQQVLGQGPQFIFQYYEKEERGRGNFPDRFSARQFPNYSSELNVNALLLGDSALYLCASSLGHATAGGEAFFGQGTRLTVV.